The next 21 T cell receptor beta chains were all read from a single sample in a study of T cells in Graves' hyperthyroidism and ophthalmopathy. RNA transcripts provided the source from which TCR beta CDR3 regions were amplified. TCR CDR3 underwent first-round RT-PCR with the HTBI primer set. Each CDR3 protein is one row after TCRdb ran MiXCR on the multiplex PCR reads. The repertoire holds about 210,000 distinct CDR3 sequences, with roughly 18% as singletons. Source material: blood. These receptors were taken from a man in his fifties with Graves' hyperthyroidism.

In its sample, this clonotype was seen many times. The CDR3, as DNA: TGTGCCAGCAGTTCCTCCGGACTAGCGGCAACCACAGATACGCAGTATTTT. Protein: CASSSSGLAATTDTQYF. This chain links TRBV6-1 with TRBJ2-3; TRBD2 agrees at 10 bases. Trimming removed 5 bases from V and 2 bases from J; junction bases left unmatched: 10. The CDR3 has 17 amino acids. Germline CDR1 and CDR2: MNHNS and SASEGT.

This clonotype came up many times. The chain employs TRBV10-3 and TRBJ2-5; 8 bases are shared with TRBD1. The CDR3 loop spans 19 amino acids. Germline V CDR1 and CDR2: ENHRY, SYGVKD. J gave up 1 base and V 0 bases, and 13 bases lay outside the gene matches. CDR3 sequence reads: CAISESIGFRDRSQETQYF. The CDR3 coding sequence is TGTGCCATCAGTGAGTCGATAGGATTCCGGGACAGGAGCCAAGAGACCCAGTACTTC.

There are a few counts of this clonotype. The V call is TRBV20-1, the J call TRBJ2-1, with D perhaps TRBD2 (5 bases). The ends were cut back, 6 bases at V and 5 bases at J, with 14 bases in the middle. Germline V CDR1 and CDR2: DFQATT, SNEGSKA (reference sequence). This CDR3 has 13 residues. The CDR3 DNA reads as TGCAGTGCGTATGACTATGAACACAATGAGCAGTTCTTC. Residues: CSAYDYEHNEQFF.

This clonotype was picked up many times. J is TRBJ2-5 and V is TRBV28; the match to TRBD2 covers 7 bases. Trimming cost V 5 bases and J 2 bases; bases outside gene matches: 23. CDR1 is MDHEN and CDR2 is SYDVKM in the germline V gene. This CDR3 contains 20 residues. DNA of the CDR3: TGTGCCAGCAGTAGCCCACTTAGGTTACGGGAGGTCCCCGGTCAAGAGACCCAGTACTTC. Its protein is CASSSPLRLREVPGQETQYF.

Comments on this clonotype: Being one base from a much bigger clone, this may be a read error. This chain connects TRBV5-1 to TRBJ1-2; D is perhaps TRBD1 (5 bases). This CDR3 region has 15 residues. V lost 1 base and J lost 0, with 10 bases in between. CDR1 and CDR2 from the germline V gene are SGHRS and YFSETQ. CDR3 bases: TGCGCCAGCAGCTTGTACGGGACGACTAACTATGGCTACACCTTC. It codes for CASSLYGTTNYGYTF.

The gene calls are TRBV5-1 and TRBJ2-1, with 10 positions matching TRBD1. V dropped 0 bases and J dropped 4; count of bases not matched to a gene: 1. The CDR3 contains 15 residues. Germline V gene data show CDR1 as SGHRS and CDR2 as YFSETQ. The CDR3 here is CASSLGGQGYNEQFF. Written as DNA, the CDR3 is TGCGCCAGCAGCTTGGGGGGACAGGGGTACAATGAGCAGTTCTTC.

This clonotype was detected a few times. This sequence joins TRBV4-1 and TRBJ2-7; D unresolved. Per germline, CDR1 MGHRA and CDR2 YSYEKL. The germline V and J ends were trimmed by 5 bases and 3 bases, with 17 bases remaining between them. The CDR3 totals 15 residues. For the CDR3, the DNA is TGCGCCAGCAGCACCGAGATGGGCAGGAGCTACGAGCAGTACTTC. Protein sequence: CASSTEMGRSYEQYF.

In its sample, this clonotype was seen many times. CDR3 sequence (DNA): TGTGCCAGCAGCAACCCGCGGGAGGGGGTACAAGAGACCCAGTACTTC. Translated: CASSNPREGVQETQYF. The chain is built from TRBV3-1 and TRBJ2-5, with 9 bases matching TRBD2. The germline V gene has CDR1 LGHDT and CDR2 YNNKEL (reference sequence). Trimming at V came to 5 bases and at J to 2 bases, leaving 9 bases not matched to a gene. The CDR3 is 16 residues long.

This clonotype was seen many times. This chain connects TRBV24-1 to TRBJ2-5; 11 nucleotides match TRBD2. Losses at the gene ends were 2 bases for V and 3 bases for J; bases not matched to a gene: 13. The CDR3 covers 19 residues. Germline V gene lookup returns CDR1 KGHDR and CDR2 SFDVKD. This chain's CDR3 is CATSDSILAGVGQEETQYF. DNA of the CDR3: TGTGCCACCAGTGATTCGATACTAGCGGGAGTAGGGCAAGAAGAGACCCAGTACTTC.

V and J are TRBV7-9 and TRBJ2-7; D ambiguous. The CDR3 spans 13 residues. CDR1 and CDR2 (germline): SEHNR, FQNEAQ (reference sequence). Trimming shortened V by 1 base and J by 5 bases, and 9 bases separated the two germline ends. CDR3 region: CASSLGGGHEQYF. DNA for the CDR3: TGTGCCAGCAGCTTAGGGGGTGGCCACGAGCAGTACTTC.

This clonotype occurred a few times. The V and J genes are TRBV10-2 and TRBJ1-1; no definite D call. The V end lost 4 bases, the J end lost 0 bases, and 6 bases lay between the germline ends. Germline V gene data show CDR1 as WSHSY and CDR2 as SAAADI. This CDR3 is built from 13 residues. CDR3 in amino acids: CASSAYLNTEAFF. The CDR3 bases are TGCGCCAGCAGTGCTTATTTGAACACTGAAGCTTTCTTT.

This clonotype was found many times. The chain uses TRBV7-8 and TRBJ2-7; the D gene is possibly TRBD1 (6 bases). From germline, CDR1 is SGHVS and CDR2 FQNEAQ. The CDR3 sequence is 16 residues long. The V gene lost 5 bases and the J gene lost 4 bases, with 21 bases spanning the gap. In DNA, the CDR3 is TGTGCCAGCAGCACGACGGCCCCAGGGGCCATATACGAGCAGTACTTC. Translation gives CASSTTAPGAIYEQYF.

This clonotype was detected only a few times. The gene calls are TRBV7-6 and TRBJ2-1; 9 bases agree with TRBD1. The CDR3 covers 16 residues. Germline CDR1 and CDR2: SGHVS and FNYEAQ. V was pared by 3 bases and J by 5 bases, with 8 bases of the junction left unmatched. CDR3 sequence reads: CASSFPSGTGNNEQFF. As DNA, the CDR3 is TGTGCCAGCAGCTTCCCCTCCGGGACAGGGAACAATGAGCAGTTCTTC. Full variable domain (rest looked up from reference TRBV7-6 and TRBJ2-1): GAGVSQSPRYKVTKRGQDVALRCDPISGHVSLYWYRQALGQGPEFLTYFNYEAQQDKSGLPNDRFSAERPEGSISTLTIQRTEQRDSAMYRCASSFPSGTGNNEQFFGPGTRLTVL.

This clonotype came up many times. V and J are TRBV6-1 and TRBJ2-1; 9 bases are shared with TRBD1. The CDR3 runs to 16 residues. V shed 7 bases and J 7 bases; nucleotides not matched to a gene: 14. Germline V gives CDR1 MNHNS, CDR2 SASEGT. CDR3 residues: CASNLIEGQGVNEQFF. In nucleotides, the CDR3 is TGTGCCAGCAATTTAATCGAGGGACAGGGTGTAAATGAGCAGTTCTTC.

This clonotype has at least ten counts. This chain uses TRBV2 with TRBJ2-1, with D unresolved. The CDR3 is 13 residues long. Trimming left V 0 bases short and J 5 bases short, with 5 bases between. Germline V gene lookup returns CDR1 SNHLY and CDR2 FYNNEI. The CDR3 loop reads CASSEAVHNEQFF. DNA for the CDR3: TGTGCCAGCAGTGAAGCAGTGCACAATGAGCAGTTCTTC. The entire variable domain, with the rest obtained from reference TRBV2 and TRBJ2-1, is as follows: EPEVTQTPSHQVTQMGQEVILRCVPISNHLYFYWYRQILGQKVEFLVSFYNNEISEKSEIFDDQFSVERPDGSNFTLKIRSTKLEDSAMYFCASSEAVHNEQFFGPGTRLTVL.

The table lists this clonotype with a few counts. The chain carries TRBV27 and TRBJ2-7; D call uncertain. The CDR3 has 15 amino acids. Germline V gene sequence: CDR1 MNHEY, CDR2 SMNVEV (reference sequence). V was clipped by 0 bases and J by 2 bases, with 11 bases between them. CDR3 residues: CASSLSLDGAYEQYF. CDR3 nucleotides: TGTGCCAGCAGTTTATCATTGGACGGAGCCTACGAGCAGTACTTC.

This clonotype has more than one count but fewer than ten. The gene calls are TRBV27 and TRBJ2-5, with 9 bases lining up with TRBD1. V was pared by 6 bases and J by 5 bases, with 7 bases of the junction left unmatched. Per the germline V gene, CDR1 is MNHEY and CDR2 is SMNVEV (reference sequence). This CDR3 contains 14 residues. CDR3 loop: CASSQTGGWETQYF. CDR3 DNA: TGTGCCAGCAGCCAGACAGGGGGGTGGGAGACCCAGTACTTC.

This clonotype appeared many times. The chain couples TRBV11-3 to TRBJ2-2, with D perhaps TRBD1 (6 bases). Germline V gene sequence: CDR1 SGHNT, CDR2 YENEEA. V dropped 5 bases and J dropped 6 bases, with 16 bases sitting between them. This CDR3 has 15 amino acids. Here the CDR3 DNA reads TGTGCCAGCAGCGGAATCAGGGGAAGCGCCGGGGAGCTGTTTTTT. This encodes CASSGIRGSAGELFF.

This clonotype was picked up many times. The CDR3 loop reads CASSRQGSLDYGYTF. The CDR3 DNA sequence: TGTGCCAGCAGTCGACAGGGATCCCTTGACTATGGCTACACCTTC. The chain links TRBV28 to TRBJ1-2; TRBD1 aligns across 7 bases. Germline loops: CDR1 MDHEN, CDR2 SYDVKM. This CDR3 is 15 amino acids long. V gave up 5 bases and J gave up 3 bases; unmatched junction bases: 9.

This clonotype appeared many times. The chain employs TRBV7-2 and TRBJ2-2; 8 bases agree with TRBD2. Germline loops: CDR1 SGHTA, CDR2 FQGNSA. This CDR3 spans 15 amino acids. V dropped 5 bases and J dropped 2; count of bases not matched to a gene: 4. The CDR3 region is CASSRLALNTGELFF. In nucleotides, the CDR3 is TGTGCCAGCAGCAGACTAGCGTTAAACACCGGGGAGCTGTTTTTT.

The chain recombines TRBV7-6 with TRBJ2-3; D ambiguous. This CDR3 region has 13 residues. Germline V gives CDR1 SGHVS, CDR2 FNYEAQ. Trimming shortened V by 5 bases and J by 6 bases, and 12 bases separated the two germline ends. The CDR3 region is CASSGASSDTQYF. The CDR3 DNA sequence: TGTGCCAGCAGCGGTGCTAGTTCCGATACGCAGTATTTT.